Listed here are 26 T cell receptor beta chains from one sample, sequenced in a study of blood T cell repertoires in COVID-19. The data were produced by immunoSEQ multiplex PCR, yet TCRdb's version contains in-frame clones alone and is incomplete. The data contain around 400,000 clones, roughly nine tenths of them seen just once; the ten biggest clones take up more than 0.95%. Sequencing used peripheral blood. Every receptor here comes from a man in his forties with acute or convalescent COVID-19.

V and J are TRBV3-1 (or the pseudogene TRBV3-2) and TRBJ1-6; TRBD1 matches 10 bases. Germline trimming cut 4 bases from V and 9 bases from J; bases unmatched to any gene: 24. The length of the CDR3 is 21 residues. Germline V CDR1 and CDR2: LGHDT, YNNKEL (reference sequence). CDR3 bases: TGTGCCAGCAGCCGCAAGGCGCTAATCACCTTCGGACAGGGGGATAGTTCACCCCTCCACTTT. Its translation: CASSRKALITFGQGDSSPLHF.

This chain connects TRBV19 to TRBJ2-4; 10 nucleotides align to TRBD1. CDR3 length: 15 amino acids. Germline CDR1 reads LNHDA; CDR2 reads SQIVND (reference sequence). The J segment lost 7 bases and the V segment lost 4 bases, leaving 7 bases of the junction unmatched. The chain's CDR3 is CASSRSGTGVNIQYF. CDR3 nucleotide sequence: TGTGCCAGTAGTAGATCCGGGACAGGGGTGAACATTCAGTACTTC. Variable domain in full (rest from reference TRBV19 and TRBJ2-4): DGGITQSPKYLFRKEGQNVTLSCEQNLNHDAMYWYRQDPGQGLRLIYYSQIVNDFQKGDIAEGYSVSREKKESFPLTVTSAQKNPTAFYLCASSRSGTGVNIQYFGAGTRLSVL.

The CDR3 DNA sequence: TGTGCCAGCAGCCCGGGACAGCCGTATGGCTACACCTTC. It specifies CASSPGQPYGYTF. This chain connects TRBV5-6 to TRBJ1-2; the match to TRBD1 covers 7 bases. Germline loops: CDR1 SGHDT, CDR2 YYEEEE. J lost 5 bases, V lost 4 bases, and 5 bases had no gene match. This CDR3 comprises 13 residues.

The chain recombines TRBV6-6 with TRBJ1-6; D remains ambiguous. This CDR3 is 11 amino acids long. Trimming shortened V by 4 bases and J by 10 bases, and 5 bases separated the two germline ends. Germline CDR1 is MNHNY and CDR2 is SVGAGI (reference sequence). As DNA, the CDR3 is TGTGCCAGCAGTTCCGGGTCACCCCTCCACTTT. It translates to CASSSGSPLHF.

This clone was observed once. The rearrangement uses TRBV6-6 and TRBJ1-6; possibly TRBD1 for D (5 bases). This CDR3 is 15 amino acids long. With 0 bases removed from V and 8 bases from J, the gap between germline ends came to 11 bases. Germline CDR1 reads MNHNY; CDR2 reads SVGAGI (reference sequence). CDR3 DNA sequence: TGTGCCAGCAGTTACTCCTCAGGGTTAGATTCACCCCTCCACTTT. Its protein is CASSYSSGLDSPLHF.

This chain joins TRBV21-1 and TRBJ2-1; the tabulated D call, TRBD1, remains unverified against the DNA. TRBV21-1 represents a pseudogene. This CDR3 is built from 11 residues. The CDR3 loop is CASNSRGEQFF. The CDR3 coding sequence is TGTGCCAGCAACTCAAGGGGTGAGCAGTTCTTC.

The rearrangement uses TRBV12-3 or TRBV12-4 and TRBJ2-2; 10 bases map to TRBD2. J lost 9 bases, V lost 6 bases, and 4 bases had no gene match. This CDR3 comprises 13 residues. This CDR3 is CASSKTSGWELFF. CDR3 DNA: TGTGCCAGCAGCAAGACTAGCGGGTGGGAGCTGTTTTTT.

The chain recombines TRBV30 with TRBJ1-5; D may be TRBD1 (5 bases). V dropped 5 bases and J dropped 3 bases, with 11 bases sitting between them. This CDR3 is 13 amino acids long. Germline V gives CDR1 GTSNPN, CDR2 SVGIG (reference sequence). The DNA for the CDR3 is TGTGCCTGGGCAGACAGATACAATCAGCCCCAGCATTTT. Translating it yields CAWADRYNQPQHF. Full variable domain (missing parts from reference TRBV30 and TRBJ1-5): SQTIHQWPATLVQPVGSPLSLECTVEGTSNPNLYWYRQAAGRGLQLLFYSVGIGQISSEVPQNLSASRPQDRQFILSSKKLLLSDSGFYLCAWADRYNQPQHFGDGTRLSIL.

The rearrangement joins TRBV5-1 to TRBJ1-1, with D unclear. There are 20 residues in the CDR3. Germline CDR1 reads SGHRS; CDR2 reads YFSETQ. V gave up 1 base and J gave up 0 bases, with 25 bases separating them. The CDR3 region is CASSLILGSTRRPVNTEAFF. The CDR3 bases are TGCGCCAGCAGCTTGATCCTGGGGAGCACTAGGCGACCGGTGAACACTGAAGCTTTCTTT. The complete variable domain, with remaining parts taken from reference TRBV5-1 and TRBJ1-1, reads KAGVTQTPRYLIKTRGQQVTLSCSPISGHRSVSWYQQTPGQGLQFLFEYFSETQRNKGNFPGRFSGRQFSNSRSEMNVSTLELGDSALYLCASSLILGSTRRPVNTEAFFGQGTRLTVV.

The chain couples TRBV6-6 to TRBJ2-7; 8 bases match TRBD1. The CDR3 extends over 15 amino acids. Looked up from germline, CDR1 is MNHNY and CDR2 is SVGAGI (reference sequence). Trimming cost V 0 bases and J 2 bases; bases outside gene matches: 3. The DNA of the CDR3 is TGTGCCAGCAGTTACTCGGGACAGGCCGCCTACGAGCAGTACTTC. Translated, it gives CASSYSGQAAYEQYF.

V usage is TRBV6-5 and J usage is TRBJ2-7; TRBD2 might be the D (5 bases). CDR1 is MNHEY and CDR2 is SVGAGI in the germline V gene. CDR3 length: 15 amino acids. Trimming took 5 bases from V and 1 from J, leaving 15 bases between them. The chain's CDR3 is CASSPRTYSSYEQYF. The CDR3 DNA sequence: TGTGCCAGCAGTCCTCGGACTTATTCTTCCTACGAGCAGTACTTC.

The DNA for the CDR3 is TGTGCCAGCAGTCAGTCCAGGATCCAGCCCCAGCATTTT. Protein: CASSQSRIQPQHF. This chain uses TRBV6-2 or TRBV6-3 with TRBJ1-5; D unclear. V lost 5 bases and J lost 7, with 12 bases in between. The V gene's germline CDR1 is MNHEY and CDR2 SVGEGT. The CDR3 is 13 residues long.

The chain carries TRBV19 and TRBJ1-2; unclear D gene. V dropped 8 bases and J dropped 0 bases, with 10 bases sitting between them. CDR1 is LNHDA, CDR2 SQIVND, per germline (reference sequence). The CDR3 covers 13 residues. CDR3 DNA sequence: TGTGCCAGTGGTAACCGAGCTAACTATGGCTACACCTTC. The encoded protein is CASGNRANYGYTF.

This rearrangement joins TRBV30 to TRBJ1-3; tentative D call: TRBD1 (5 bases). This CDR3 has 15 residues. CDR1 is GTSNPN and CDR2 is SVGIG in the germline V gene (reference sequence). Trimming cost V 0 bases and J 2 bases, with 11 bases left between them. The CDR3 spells CAWSVQAFTGNTIYF. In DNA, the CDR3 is TGTGCCTGGAGTGTACAGGCGTTTACTGGAAACACCATATATTTT.

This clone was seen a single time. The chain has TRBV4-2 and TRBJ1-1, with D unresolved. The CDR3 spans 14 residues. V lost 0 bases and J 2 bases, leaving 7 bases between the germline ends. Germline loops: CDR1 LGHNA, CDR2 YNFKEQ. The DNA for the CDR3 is TGTGCCAGCAGCCAAGACCGGGAAAACACTGAAGCTTTCTTT. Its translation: CASSQDRENTEAFF.

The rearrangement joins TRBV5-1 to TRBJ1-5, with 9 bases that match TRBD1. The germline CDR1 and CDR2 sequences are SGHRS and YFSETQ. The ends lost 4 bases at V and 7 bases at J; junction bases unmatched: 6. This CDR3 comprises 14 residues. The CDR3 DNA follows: TGCGCCAGCAGCCCGCGACAGGGGGGACAGCCCCAGCATTTT. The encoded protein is CASSPRQGGQPQHF.

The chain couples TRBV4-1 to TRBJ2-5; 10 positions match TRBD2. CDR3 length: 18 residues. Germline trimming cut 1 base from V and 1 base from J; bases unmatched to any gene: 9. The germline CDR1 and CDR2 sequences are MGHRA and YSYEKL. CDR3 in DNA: TGCGCCAGCAGCCAAGTAGCGCAAGCGGGAGGGTTCCAAGAGACCCAGTACTTC. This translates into CASSQVAQAGGFQETQYF.

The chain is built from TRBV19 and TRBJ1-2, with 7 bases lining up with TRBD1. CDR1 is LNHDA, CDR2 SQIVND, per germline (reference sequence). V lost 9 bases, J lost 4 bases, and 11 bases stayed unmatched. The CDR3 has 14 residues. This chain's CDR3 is CASLGTANAYGYTF. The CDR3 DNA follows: TGTGCCAGCCTAGGGACAGCAAACGCCTATGGCTACACCTTC.

DNA of the CDR3: TGTGCCAGCAGCTTAGCGTTGGCTTCTCCGAACACTGAAGCTTTCTTT. As protein: CASSLALASPNTEAFF. The chain carries TRBV7-9 and TRBJ1-1, with unresolved D. Trimming cost V 0 bases and J 1 base, with 12 bases left between them. CDR3 length: 16 residues. From germline, CDR1 is SEHNR and CDR2 FQNEAQ (reference sequence).

The CDR3 DNA follows: TGTGCCAGCACCCAGGGGGGCGCCGAGAGGCAGTTCTTC. It is translated as CASTQGGAERQFF. This chain joins TRBV27 and TRBJ2-1; D is possibly TRBD1 (7 bases). The V gene lost 7 bases and the J gene lost 12 bases, with 19 bases spanning the gap. This CDR3 has 13 residues. The germline gives CDR1 MNHEY, CDR2 SMNVEV (reference sequence).

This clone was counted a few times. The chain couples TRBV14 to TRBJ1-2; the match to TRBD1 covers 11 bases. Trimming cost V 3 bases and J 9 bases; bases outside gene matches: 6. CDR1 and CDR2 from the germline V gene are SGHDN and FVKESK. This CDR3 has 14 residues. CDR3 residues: CASSHLGQGASYTF. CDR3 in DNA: TGTGCCAGCAGCCACCTAGGACAGGGGGCGAGCTACACCTTC.

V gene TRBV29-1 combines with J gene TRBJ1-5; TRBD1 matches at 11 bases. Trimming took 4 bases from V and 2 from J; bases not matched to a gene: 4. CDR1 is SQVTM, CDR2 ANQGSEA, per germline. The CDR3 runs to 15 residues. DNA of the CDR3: TGCAGCGTTGTTTTGGGACAGGGGGGCAATCAGCCCCAGCATTTT. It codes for CSVVLGQGGNQPQHF.

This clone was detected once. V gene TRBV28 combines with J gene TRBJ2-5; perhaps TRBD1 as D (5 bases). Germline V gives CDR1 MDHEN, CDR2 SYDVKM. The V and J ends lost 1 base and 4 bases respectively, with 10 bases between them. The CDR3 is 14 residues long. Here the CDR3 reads CASSLFQGGETQYF. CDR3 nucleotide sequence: TGTGCCAGCAGTTTATTCCAGGGTGGAGAGACCCAGTACTTC.

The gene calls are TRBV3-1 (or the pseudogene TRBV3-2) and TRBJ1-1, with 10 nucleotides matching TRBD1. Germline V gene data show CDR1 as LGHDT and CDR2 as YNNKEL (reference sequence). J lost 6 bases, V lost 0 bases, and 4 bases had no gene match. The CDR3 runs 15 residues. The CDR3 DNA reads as TGTGCCAGCAGCCAAGAGGGGACAGGGGTATCTGAAGCTTTCTTT. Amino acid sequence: CASSQEGTGVSEAFF.

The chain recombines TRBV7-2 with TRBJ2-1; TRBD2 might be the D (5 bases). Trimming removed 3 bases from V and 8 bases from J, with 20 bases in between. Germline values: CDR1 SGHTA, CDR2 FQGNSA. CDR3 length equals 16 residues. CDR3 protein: CASSFNAGRLRDEQFF. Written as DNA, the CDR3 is TGTGCCAGCAGCTTTAATGCGGGCCGCCTTAGGGATGAGCAGTTCTTC.

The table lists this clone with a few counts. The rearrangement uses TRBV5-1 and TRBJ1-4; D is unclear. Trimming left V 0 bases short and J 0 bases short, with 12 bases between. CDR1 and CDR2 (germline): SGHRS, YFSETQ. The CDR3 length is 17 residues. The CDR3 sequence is CASSLAAATATNEKLFF. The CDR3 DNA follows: TGCGCCAGCAGCTTGGCCGCCGCGACTGCAACTAATGAAAAACTGTTTTTT.